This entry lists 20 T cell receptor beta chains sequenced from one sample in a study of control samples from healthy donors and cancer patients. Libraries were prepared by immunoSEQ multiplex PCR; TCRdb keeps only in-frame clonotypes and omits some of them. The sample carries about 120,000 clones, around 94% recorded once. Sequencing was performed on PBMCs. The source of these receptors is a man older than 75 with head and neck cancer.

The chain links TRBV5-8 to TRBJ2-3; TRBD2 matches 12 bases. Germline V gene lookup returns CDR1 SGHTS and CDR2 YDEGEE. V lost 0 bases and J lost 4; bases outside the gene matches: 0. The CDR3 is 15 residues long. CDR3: CASSLGLAGADTQYF. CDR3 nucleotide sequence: TGTGCCAGCAGCTTGGGACTAGCGGGAGCAGATACGCAGTATTTT.

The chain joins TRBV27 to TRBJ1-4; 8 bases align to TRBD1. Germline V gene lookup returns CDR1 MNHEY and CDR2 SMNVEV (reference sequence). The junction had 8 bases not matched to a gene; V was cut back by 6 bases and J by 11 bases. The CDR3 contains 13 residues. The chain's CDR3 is CASSLPGQDKLFF. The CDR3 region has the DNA TGTGCCAGCAGCCTACCGGGACAGGACAAACTGTTTTTT.

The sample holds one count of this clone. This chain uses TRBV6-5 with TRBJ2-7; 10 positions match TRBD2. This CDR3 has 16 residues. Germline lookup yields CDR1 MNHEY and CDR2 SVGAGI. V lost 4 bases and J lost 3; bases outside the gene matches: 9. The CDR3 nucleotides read TGTGCCAGCAGTTCAACCCTAGCGGGAGAAGGCTACGAGCAGTACTTC. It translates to CASSSTLAGEGYEQYF.

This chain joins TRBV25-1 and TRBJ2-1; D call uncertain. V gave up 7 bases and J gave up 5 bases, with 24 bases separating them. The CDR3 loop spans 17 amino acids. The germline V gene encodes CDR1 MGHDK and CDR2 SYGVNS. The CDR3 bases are TGTGCCAGCACCCGCTCTTCTGTCCTTGACACGAACAATGAGCAGTTCTTC. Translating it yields CASTRSSVLDTNNEQFF.

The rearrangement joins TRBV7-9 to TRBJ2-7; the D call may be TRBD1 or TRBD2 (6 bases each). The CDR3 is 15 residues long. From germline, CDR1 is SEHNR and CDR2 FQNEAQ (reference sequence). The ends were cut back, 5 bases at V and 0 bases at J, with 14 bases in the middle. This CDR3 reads CASSDRGGNSYEQYF. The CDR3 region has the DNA TGTGCCAGCAGCGATAGAGGGGGGAACTCCTACGAGCAGTACTTC.

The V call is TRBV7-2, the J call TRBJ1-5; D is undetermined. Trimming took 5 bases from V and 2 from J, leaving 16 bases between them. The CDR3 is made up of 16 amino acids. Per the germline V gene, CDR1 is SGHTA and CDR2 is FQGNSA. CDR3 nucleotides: TGTGCCAGCAGCCCACGGGGTCCTATGGGCAATCAGCCCCAGCATTTT. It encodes CASSPRGPMGNQPQHF.

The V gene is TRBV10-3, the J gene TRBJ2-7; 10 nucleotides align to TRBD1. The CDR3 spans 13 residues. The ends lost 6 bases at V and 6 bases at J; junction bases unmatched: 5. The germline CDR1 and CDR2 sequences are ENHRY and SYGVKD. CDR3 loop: CAISRDRGSEQYF. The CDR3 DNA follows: TGTGCCATCAGCCGGGACAGGGGATCCGAGCAGTACTTC.

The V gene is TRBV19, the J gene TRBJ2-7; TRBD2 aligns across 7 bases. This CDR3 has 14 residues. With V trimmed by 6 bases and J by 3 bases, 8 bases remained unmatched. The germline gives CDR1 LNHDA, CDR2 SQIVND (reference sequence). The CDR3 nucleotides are TGTGCCAGTAGCCTGGACCCGGGGGGCTACGAGCAGTACTTC. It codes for CASSLDPGGYEQYF.

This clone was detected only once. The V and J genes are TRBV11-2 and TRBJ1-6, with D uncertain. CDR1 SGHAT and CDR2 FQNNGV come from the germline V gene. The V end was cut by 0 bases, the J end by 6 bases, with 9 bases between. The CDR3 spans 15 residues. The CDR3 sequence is CASSLDRAVNSPLHF. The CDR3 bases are TGTGCCAGCAGCTTAGATCGGGCAGTTAATTCACCCCTCCACTTT.

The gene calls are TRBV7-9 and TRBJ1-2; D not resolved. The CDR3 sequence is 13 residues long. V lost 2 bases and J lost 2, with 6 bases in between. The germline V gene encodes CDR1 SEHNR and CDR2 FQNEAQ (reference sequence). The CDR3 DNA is TGTGCCAGCAGCTTACAACCCAACTATGGCTACACCTTC. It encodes CASSLQPNYGYTF.

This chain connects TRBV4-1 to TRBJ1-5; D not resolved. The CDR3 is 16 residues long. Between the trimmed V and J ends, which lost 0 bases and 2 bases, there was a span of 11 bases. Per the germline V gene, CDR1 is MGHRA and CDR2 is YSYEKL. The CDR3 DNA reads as TGCGCCAGCAGCCAAGATCCCGGGGAAGGCAATCAGCCCCAGCATTTT. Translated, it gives CASSQDPGEGNQPQHF.

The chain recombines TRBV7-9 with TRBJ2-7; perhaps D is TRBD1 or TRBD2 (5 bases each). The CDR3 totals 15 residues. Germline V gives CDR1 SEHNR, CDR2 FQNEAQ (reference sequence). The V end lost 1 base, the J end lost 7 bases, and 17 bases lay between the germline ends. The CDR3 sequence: CASSLGDGVILEQYF. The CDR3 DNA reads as TGTGCCAGCAGCTTAGGGGACGGAGTTATCTTGGAGCAGTACTTC.

The DNA of the CDR3 is TGTGCCAGTAGTCTCAATCGACTAGCGGGTCACAATGAGCAGTTCTTC. Amino acids: CASSLNRLAGHNEQFF. The rearrangement uses TRBV19 and TRBJ2-1; 10 bases are a match to TRBD2. V was clipped by 5 bases and J by 5 bases; unmatched bases: 9. The germline V gene encodes CDR1 LNHDA and CDR2 SQIVND (reference sequence). This CDR3 is built from 16 residues. Variable domain in full (rest from reference TRBV19 and TRBJ2-1): DGGITQSPKYLFRKEGQNVTLSCEQNLNHDAMYWYRQDPGQGLRLIYYSQIVNDFQKGDIAEGYSVSREKKESFPLTVTSAQKNPTAFYLCASSLNRLAGHNEQFFGPGTRLTVL.

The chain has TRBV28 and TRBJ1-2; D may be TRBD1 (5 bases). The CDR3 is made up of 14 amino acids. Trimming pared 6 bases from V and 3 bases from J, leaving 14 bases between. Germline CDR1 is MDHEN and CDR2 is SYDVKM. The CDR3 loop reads CASSSGGDYYGYTF. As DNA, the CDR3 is TGTGCCAGCAGCTCCGGGGGGGACTACTATGGCTACACCTTC.

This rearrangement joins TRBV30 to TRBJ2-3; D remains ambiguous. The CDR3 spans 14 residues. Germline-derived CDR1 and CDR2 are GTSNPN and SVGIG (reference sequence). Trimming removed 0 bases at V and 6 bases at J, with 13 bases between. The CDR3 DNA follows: TGTGCCTGGAGTGTCCGTCCTATTATTGATACGCAGTATTTT. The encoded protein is CAWSVRPIIDTQYF.

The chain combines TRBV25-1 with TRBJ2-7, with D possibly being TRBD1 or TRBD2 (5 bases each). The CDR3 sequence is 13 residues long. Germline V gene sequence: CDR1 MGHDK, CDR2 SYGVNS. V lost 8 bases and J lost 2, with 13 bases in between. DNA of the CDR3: TGTGCCAGCTCCCGAGGGGATCCCTACGAGCAGTACTTC. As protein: CASSRGDPYEQYF.

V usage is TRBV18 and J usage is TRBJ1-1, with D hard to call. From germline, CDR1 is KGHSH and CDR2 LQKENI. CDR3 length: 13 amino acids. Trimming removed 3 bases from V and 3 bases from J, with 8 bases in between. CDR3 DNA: TGTGCCAGCTCACCTACGCGAGACACTGAAGCTTTCTTT. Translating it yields CASSPTRDTEAFF.

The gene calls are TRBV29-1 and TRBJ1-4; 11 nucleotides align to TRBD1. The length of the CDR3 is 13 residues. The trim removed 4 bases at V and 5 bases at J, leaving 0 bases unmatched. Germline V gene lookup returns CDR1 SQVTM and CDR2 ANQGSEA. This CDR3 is CSVGDRGNEKLFF. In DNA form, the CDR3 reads TGCAGCGTTGGGGACAGGGGGAATGAAAAACTGTTTTTT.

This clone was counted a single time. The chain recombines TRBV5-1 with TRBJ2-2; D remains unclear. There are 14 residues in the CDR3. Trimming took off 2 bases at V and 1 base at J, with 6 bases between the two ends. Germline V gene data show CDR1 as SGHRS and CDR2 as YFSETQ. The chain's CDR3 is CASSLNGNTGELFF. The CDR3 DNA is TGCGCCAGCAGCTTAAATGGGAACACCGGGGAGCTGTTTTTT.

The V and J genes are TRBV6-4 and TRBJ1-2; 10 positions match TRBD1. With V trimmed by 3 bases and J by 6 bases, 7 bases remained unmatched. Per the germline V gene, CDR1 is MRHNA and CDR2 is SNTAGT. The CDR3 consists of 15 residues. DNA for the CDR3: TGTGCCAGCAGTGAAACCGGGACAGGGGTGGATGGCTACACCTTC. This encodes CASSETGTGVDGYTF.